The 29 T cell receptor beta chains presented below share a single source sample, sequenced in a study of blood T cell repertoires in COVID-19. The assay was immunoSEQ multiplex PCR, and TCRdb's table has in-frame clones only and misses some. The sample has about 30,000 clones, just over 85% seen once. Material: peripheral blood. Receptor source: a human donor in a cohort sampled during active COVID-19.

The V and J genes are TRBV2 and TRBJ1-3; D is ambiguous. Trimming removed 6 bases from V and 0 bases from J, with 6 bases in between. The CDR3 totals 13 residues. CDR1 and CDR2 from the germline V gene are SNHLY and FYNNEI. The CDR3 bases are TGTGCCAGCAGGTCAGACTCTGGAAACACCATATATTTT. Amino acids: CASRSDSGNTIYF.

This clone came up once. This chain links TRBV18 with TRBJ2-3, with TRBD1 matching 8 bases. CDR1 KGHSH and CDR2 LQKENI come from the germline V gene. CDR3 size: 16 residues. Trimming at V came to 0 bases and at J to 2 bases, leaving 4 bases not matched to a gene. CDR3 DNA: TGTGCCAGCTCACCACCGTACAGGGGGTACACAGATACGCAGTATTTT. Translated, it gives CASSPPYRGYTDTQYF.

The V and J genes are TRBV4-2 and TRBJ2-5, with TRBD2 matching over 8 bases. The CDR3 length is 14 residues. V lost 5 bases and J lost 4; bases outside the gene matches: 6. CDR1 is LGHNA and CDR2 is YNFKEQ in the germline V gene. Here the CDR3 reads CASSVGGGIETQYF. The CDR3 nucleotides read TGTGCCAGCAGCGTCGGCGGGGGGATAGAGACCCAGTACTTC.

The chain links TRBV13 to TRBJ2-5; 13 bases fit TRBD2. The CDR3 extends over 16 amino acids. Germline-derived CDR1 and CDR2 are PRHDT and FYEKMQ (reference sequence). J was trimmed by 6 bases and V by 4 bases; bases with no gene match: 8. CDR3 sequence (DNA): TGTGCCAGCAGCTCCTCGCGACTAGCGGGGGGAAAGACCCAGTACTTC. Amino acid sequence: CASSSSRLAGGKTQYF.

V is TRBV19 and J is TRBJ1-5; no reliable D call. The V gene lost 5 bases and the J gene lost 7 bases, with 9 bases spanning the gap. Germline V lookup: CDR1 LNHDA, CDR2 SQIVND (reference sequence). The CDR3 totals 12 residues. The CDR3 protein is CASSQLGQPQHF. CDR3 DNA sequence: TGTGCCAGTAGTCAACTCGGGCAGCCCCAGCATTTT.

The V call is TRBV4-1, the J call TRBJ2-3; TRBD2 aligns across 7 bases. The V and J ends lost 0 bases and 2 bases, in that order; junction bases with no gene match: 11. This CDR3 is built from 18 residues. The germline V gene has CDR1 MGHRA and CDR2 YSYEKL. In DNA, the CDR3 is TGCGCCAGCAGCCAAGAGCTACCCGCGGGGGTTACCACAGATACGCAGTATTTT. Translating gives CASSQELPAGVTTDTQYF.

This clone has just one count. The chain combines TRBV15 with TRBJ2-1, with D uncertain. V shed 5 bases and J shed 5 bases, with 16 bases lying between them. Per germline, CDR1 LNHNV and CDR2 YYDKDF (reference sequence). The CDR3 extends over 15 amino acids. The DNA for the CDR3 is TGTGCCACCAGCCGCTTCCCCGGTCTAGACAATGAGCAGTTCTTC. It codes for CATSRFPGLDNEQFF.

In its sample, this clone was seen a few times. The V gene is TRBV10-1, the J gene TRBJ1-6; 7 positions agree with TRBD1. Trimming at V came to 11 bases and at J to 7 bases, leaving 11 bases not matched to a gene. The CDR3 is 14 amino acids. Per the germline V gene, CDR1 is WNHNN and CDR2 is SYGVQD (reference sequence). The CDR3 sequence is CAHSRDSPNSPLHF. CDR3 bases: TGCGCCCATAGCCGGGACAGTCCCAATTCACCCCTCCACTTT.

This clone was found once. The chain couples TRBV9 to TRBJ2-2, with TRBD2 as a possible D gene (6 bases). Germline loops: CDR1 SGDLS, CDR2 YYNGEE. Trimming pared 3 bases from V and 2 bases from J, leaving 11 bases between. There are 15 residues in the CDR3. CDR3 in DNA: TGTGCCAGCAGCGGCCCGGGACTTAACACCGGGGAGCTGTTTTTT. It is translated as CASSGPGLNTGELFF. The full variable domain, with the rest looked up from reference TRBV9 and TRBJ2-2, is DSGVTQTPKHLITATGQRVTLRCSPRSGDLSVYWYQQSLDQGLQFLIQYYNGEERAKGNILERFSAQQFPDLHSELNLSSLELGDSALYFCASSGPGLNTGELFFGEGSRLTVL.

The V call is TRBV7-6, the J call TRBJ2-7; 10 positions agree with TRBD1. Germline CDR1 SGHVS, CDR2 FNYEAQ. The CDR3 totals 15 residues. Losses at the gene ends were 4 bases for V and 1 base for J; bases not matched to a gene: 4. The CDR3 DNA is TGTGCCAGCAGCTCAACGGGACAGGGGTCCTACGAGCAGTACTTC. This gives the protein CASSSTGQGSYEQYF.

The rearrangement links TRBV5-5 to TRBJ1-2; 7 nucleotides agree with TRBD1. V was pared by 4 bases and J by 2 bases, with 5 bases of the junction left unmatched. Germline assignment: CDR1 SGHKS and CDR2 YYEKEE (reference sequence). CDR3 length equals 14 residues. The CDR3 protein is CASSNRQGNYGYTF. In DNA, the CDR3 is TGTGCCAGCAGCAACCGACAGGGAAACTATGGCTACACCTTC. The full variable domain, rest sourced from reference TRBV5-5 and TRBJ1-2, is DAGVTQSPTHLIKTRGQQVTLRCSPISGHKSVSWYQQVLGQGPQFIFQYYEKEERGRGNFPDRFSARQFPNYSSELNVNALLLGDSALYLCASSNRQGNYGYTFGSGTRLTVV.

V gene TRBV3-1 (or the pseudogene TRBV3-2) combines with J gene TRBJ2-3, with a tentative D call TRBD2 (6 bases). The CDR3 has 15 amino acids. Germline CDR1 is LGHDT and CDR2 is YNNKEL (reference sequence). The V gene lost 0 bases and the J gene lost 2 bases, with 9 bases spanning the gap. The CDR3 bases are TGTGCCAGCAGCCAAGACCGGGGGACCACAGATACGCAGTATTTT. Encoded protein: CASSQDRGTTDTQYF.

The chain links TRBV4-1 to TRBJ1-2, with 10 positions matching TRBD1. Germline CDR1 is MGHRA and CDR2 is YSYEKL. The CDR3 totals 14 residues. Trimming took 1 base from V and 7 from J; bases not matched to a gene: 3. The CDR3 coding sequence is TGCGCCAGCAGCCAAGGGGACAGGGGTCGTGGCTACACCTTC. Translated, it gives CASSQGDRGRGYTF.

On this clone: Relative to the germline gene, one junction end is altered; a read error may explain this. CDR3 sequence: CASSLTGTADTQYF. CDR3 sequence (DNA): TGTGCTAGCAGCTTAACAGGGACAGCAGATACGCAGTATTTT. The chain employs TRBV7-7 and TRBJ2-3; 7 bases align to TRBD1. Germline-derived CDR1 and CDR2 are SSHAT and FNYEAQ (reference sequence). The CDR3 loop spans 14 amino acids.

Comments on this clone: One end of the junction is discordant with germline, which a read error may explain. The gene calls are TRBV11-2 and TRBJ2-1; a possible D gene is TRBD1 (5 bases). The CDR3 runs 11 residues. The germline V gene encodes CDR1 SGHAT and CDR2 FQNNGV. CDR3 in DNA: TGTGCCAGCAGCTTAAAGGTGGGGCCCATCTTC. Translated: CASSLKVGPIF.

The chain joins TRBV6-5 to TRBJ1-4; 9 positions match TRBD1. The V gene's germline CDR1 is MNHEY and CDR2 SVGAGI. This CDR3 is built from 14 residues. The V gene end was trimmed by 5 bases and the J gene end by 7 bases; junction bases not matched to a gene: 5. The DNA for the CDR3 is TGTGCCAGCAGTACTGACAGGGGGGGTGAAAAACTGTTTTTT. Residues: CASSTDRGGEKLFF.

The V call is TRBV10-3, the J call TRBJ1-2, with TRBD1 matching 8 bases. Trimming removed 5 bases from V and 0 bases from J; junction bases left unmatched: 8. This CDR3 has 16 amino acids. Germline V gives CDR1 ENHRY, CDR2 SYGVKD. CDR3 nucleotides: TGTGCCATCAGTCCCAGGACAGGGACCTCTAACTATGGCTACACCTTC. This encodes CAISPRTGTSNYGYTF.

This clone was observed a single time. This chain links TRBV5-1 with TRBJ2-7; D possibly corresponds to TRBD1 (6 bases). The CDR3 contains 16 residues. Germline V gene sequence: CDR1 SGHRS, CDR2 YFSETQ. The V end was cut by 3 bases, the J end by 2 bases, with 18 bases between. This CDR3 is CASSSSLGHLTYEQYF. DNA of the CDR3: TGCGCCAGCAGCTCGTCACTGGGACACCTTACCTACGAGCAGTACTTC.

This chain links TRBV28 with TRBJ2-7; D is perhaps TRBD2 (6 bases). In germline, CDR1 is MDHEN, CDR2 SYDVKM. The CDR3 totals 13 residues. V was shortened by 5 bases and J by 5 bases, with 13 bases between the two germline ends. CDR3 in DNA: TGTGCCAGCAGTAGGGACTCCGTCCACGAGCAGTACTTC. Translating it yields CASSRDSVHEQYF.

The J gene is TRBJ1-6, the V gene TRBV14, with 7 positions matching TRBD1. J gave up 7 bases and V 2 bases, and 5 bases lay outside the gene matches. Germline CDR1 and CDR2: SGHDN and FVKESK. The CDR3 runs to 15 residues. CDR3: CASSQKGAGNSPLHF. CDR3 bases: TGTGCCAGCAGCCAAAAGGGGGCTGGGAATTCACCCCTCCACTTT. The full variable domain, its missing parts supplied by reference TRBV14 and TRBJ1-6, is EAGVTQFPSHSVIEKGQTVTLRCDPISGHDNLYWYRRVMGKEIKFLLHFVKESKQDESGMPNNRFLAERTGGTYSTLKVQPAELEDSGVYFCASSQKGAGNSPLHFGNGTRLTVT.

The rearrangement uses TRBV7-9 and TRBJ2-5; D possibly corresponds to TRBD1 (5 bases). The ends were cut back, 1 base at V and 5 bases at J, with 8 bases in the middle. Per germline, CDR1 SEHNR and CDR2 FQNEAQ (reference sequence). The CDR3 length is 13 residues. The CDR3 DNA reads TGTGCCAGCAGCTTAGACAGGCTCGAGACCCAGTACTTC. Translated: CASSLDRLETQYF.

V gene TRBV9 combines with J gene TRBJ1-3, with a weak D call TRBD1 (6 bases). V was shortened by 3 bases and J by 1 base, with 11 bases between the two germline ends. Germline V gene data show CDR1 as SGDLS and CDR2 as YYNGEE. There are 15 residues in the CDR3. CDR3 in amino acids: CASSAQGYSGNTIYF. CDR3 in DNA: TGTGCCAGCAGCGCGCAGGGGTATTCTGGAAACACCATATATTTT.

The chain combines TRBV3-1 (or the pseudogene TRBV3-2) with TRBJ2-7; TRBD1 matches 9 bases. CDR1 is LGHDT and CDR2 is YNNKEL in the germline V gene (reference sequence). This CDR3 comprises 17 residues. V was clipped by 4 bases and J by 6 bases; unmatched bases: 16. The CDR3 DNA reads TGTGCCAGCAGCCCAAACACAGGGGGCGCGAGCGTGACCGAGCAGTACTTC. It translates to CASSPNTGGASVTEQYF.

The chain joins TRBV2 to TRBJ2-2, with 10 bases that match TRBD2. CDR3 size: 15 residues. Germline trimming cut 4 bases from V and 7 bases from J; bases unmatched to any gene: 6. Per the germline V gene, CDR1 is SNHLY and CDR2 is FYNNEI. This CDR3 reads CASSGTSGAGGELFF. For the CDR3, the DNA is TGTGCCAGCAGTGGAACTAGCGGGGCTGGCGGGGAGCTGTTTTTT.

The rearrangement joins TRBV12-2 to TRBJ1-2. TRBV12-2 is tagged as a pseudogene. The CDR3 is 12 amino acids. The chain's CDR3 is CASRYQRYGYTF. Written as DNA, the CDR3 is TGTGCAAGTCGCTACCAGCGCTATGGCTACACCTTC.

For the CDR3, the DNA is TGTGCCAGCAGCTTTGGGAGGTTCTCTGGAAACACCATATATTTT. It is translated as CASSFGRFSGNTIYF. The V call is TRBV11-2, the J call TRBJ1-3; D not certain. CDR1 and CDR2 (germline): SGHAT, FQNNGV. This CDR3 has 15 amino acids. The V end lost 3 bases, the J end lost 0 bases, and 9 bases lay between the germline ends.

This clone occurred once. This chain connects TRBV2 to TRBJ1-2; 9 bases fit TRBD1. This CDR3 has 14 residues. The germline CDR1 and CDR2 sequences are SNHLY and FYNNEI. V dropped 6 bases and J dropped 7; count of bases not matched to a gene: 9. The DNA of the CDR3 is TGTGCCAGCAGGCGCGGGACAGGGAGAGGTGGCTACACCTTC. It specifies CASRRGTGRGGYTF.

This clone was found once. V gene TRBV30 combines with J gene TRBJ2-5, with 12 bases identical to TRBD2. The CDR3 loop spans 18 amino acids. With 1 base clipped from V and 5 bases from J, the junction kept 14 bases outside the gene matches. Germline lookup yields CDR1 GTSNPN and CDR2 SVGIG (reference sequence). CDR3 nucleotides: TGTGCCTGGAGTGGACAATCCGCTAGCGGGGGGGCCTACGAGACCCAGTACTTC. Its protein product is CAWSGQSASGGAYETQYF. The full variable domain, completed using reference TRBV30 and TRBJ2-5, is SQTIHQWPATLVQPVGSPLSLECTVEGTSNPNLYWYRQAAGRGLQLLFYSVGIGQISSEVPQNLSASRPQDRQFILSSKKLLLSDSGFYLCAWSGQSASGGAYETQYFGPGTRLLVL.

The V gene is TRBV27, the J gene TRBJ1-2, with 8 nucleotides matching TRBD1. The CDR3 spans 14 residues. The V and J ends lost 2 bases and 7 bases, in that order; junction bases with no gene match: 6. Germline V lookup: CDR1 MNHEY, CDR2 SMNVEV (reference sequence). The CDR3 is CASSLGQGAGGYTF. The CDR3, as DNA: TGTGCCAGCAGTTTAGGTCAGGGGGCCGGTGGCTACACCTTC.